This T cell receptor (beta chain) was found in a study of blood T cell repertoires in COVID-19. As for the study in general: Sample material is recorded as cDNA or gDNA derived from T cells, B-cell-depleted T cells, or PBMCs.

Ages ranged from roughly 18 to 100 years, with residence in about two dozen US areas. The study assigned cohorts using participant-reported clinical history. Clones were sequenced by immunoSEQ multiplex PCR, and TCRdb holds only the in-frame ones, with some missing. The repertoire holds about 350,000 clones, with about 90% as singletons. The germline V gene encodes CDR1 SGHDN and CDR2 FVKESK. V trimming: 4 bases; J trimming: 0 bases; junction bases outside the gene matches: 12. The CDR3 consists of 19 residues. The sequencing sample was made of PBMCs or T cells enriched from blood (not recorded which). The chain joins TRBV14 to TRBJ2-1; TRBD2 aligns across 10 bases. The TCR was taken from a woman younger than 45 who had recovered from COVID-19. The CDR3 nucleotides are TGTGCCAGCAGCCCATCATGGCTAGCGGGGGCATTCTCCTACAATGAGCAGTTCTTC. Translating gives CASSPSWLAGAFSYNEQFF.